This T cell receptor beta chain was sequenced for a study of blood T cells in healthy people across ages. Sample-barcoded 5' priming and a J-beta primer mix drove a second PCR of about 6 to 12 cycles. Each CDR3 protein is one row after TCRdb ran MiXCR on the 5' RACE reads. The sample comprises hundreds of thousands of distinct CDR3 sequences, about 61% of which are singletons, and roughly 25% rests with the top ten. This CDR3 is 16 amino acids long. Per the germline V gene, CDR1 is LGHNA and CDR2 is YSLEER. A word on this clonotype: One junction end does not reproduce the germline sequence, and a read error may be involved.

The TCR was taken from a man between 40 and 49 years old in good health. V is TRBV4-3 and J is TRBJ1-1, with a possible D match to TRBD1 (5 bases). Source material: blood. CDR3 region: CASSQDLYRQGTETFF. As DNA, the CDR3 is TGCGCCAGCAGCCAAGATCTCTATAGGCAGGGTACTGAAACTTTCTTT.